Detailed here is one T cell receptor (beta chain). No antigen is known for it. The ends were cut back, 7 bases at V and 1 base at J, with 7 bases in the middle. From germline, CDR1 is SNHLY and CDR2 FYNNEI. This CDR3 comprises 13 residues. The libraries were made with immunoSEQ version 4 in survey mode. Using immunoSEQ multiplex PCR, the repertoire was profiled, and TCRdb retains in-frame clones only, with some absent. The profile shows about 40,000 clones, around three quarters of them singletons. This sample is part of a study of persistence of HIV-infected CD4 T cells. Overlapping HIV-1 Gag 15-mer peptides at 0.8 to 1 ug per peptide per mL were used. Memory cells lacking CD40L and CD69 with high CD45RO were sorted. These HIV-1-infected adults initiated suppressive ART in chronic infection.

This sequence was found in an adult man with HIV who was CMV-seropositive. Sequences were derived from CD4+ T cells sorted from PBMCs after 18-hour stimulation, sampled from a patient who received antiretroviral therapy. The chain joins TRBV2 to TRBJ2-2; D is ambiguous. The CDR3 bases are TGTGCCAGCAATCTAGAGAACACCGGGGAGCTGTTTTTT. Translating gives CASNLENTGELFF.